The 2 T cell receptor beta chains in this list originate from one sample, sequenced in a study of Graves' ophthalmopathy and Graves' hyperthyroidism. RNA transcripts were the template, and TCR beta CDR3 regions were amplified from them. Second-round multiplex PCR followed a first-round RT-PCR using HTBI primers. Each CDR3 protein is one row after TCRdb ran MiXCR on the multiplex PCR reads. This sample yields about 400,000 distinct CDR3 sequences, of which about 21% are seen a single time; roughly 3.2% belongs to the top ten. The sequenced sample was peripheral blood. Receptors originate from a woman between 18 and 29 years old with stable Graves' hyperthyroidism.

In its sample, this clonotype was seen many times. J is TRBJ1-1 and V is TRBV6-2 or TRBV6-3; D remains ambiguous. V was shortened by 6 bases and J by 4 bases, with 18 bases between the two germline ends. The CDR3 totals 15 residues. Germline V gives CDR1 MNHEY, CDR2 SVGEGT. The CDR3, as DNA: TGTGCCAGCAGCCGACCGATGACCCGAGGCACTGAAGCTTTCTTT. Amino acid sequence: CASSRPMTRGTEAFF.

This clonotype was counted at least ten times. The chain is built from TRBV7-9 and TRBJ2-1; possible D gene TRBD1, 6 bases. Germline V gene sequence: CDR1 SEHNR, CDR2 FQNEAQ (reference sequence). This CDR3 region has 14 residues. Trimming took off 6 bases at V and 6 bases at J, with 15 bases between the two ends. The CDR3 sequence: CASRLLDSRNEQFF. For the CDR3, the DNA is TGTGCCAGCAGGCTTCTGGACAGCCGCAATGAGCAGTTCTTC.